Listed below are T cell receptor beta chains from one sample, sequenced in a study of blood T cell repertoires in COVID-19. Libraries were prepared by immunoSEQ multiplex PCR; TCRdb keeps only in-frame clonotypes and omits some of them. The sample shows roughly 260,000 clones, almost 90% of them seen only once. Material: peripheral blood. Receptor source: a woman aged 25 to 39 with COVID-19, enrolled during active disease. Each CDR3 is given with its conserved first and last residue. Each record gives: J gene, D gene, V gene, clone size, CDR3 length, CDR3 protein, CDR3 DNA. A D gene is named only where the DNA matches it firmly. Clone size appears in some rows only: once, few, many, or a class for an expanded clone.

j_gene: TRBJ1-1; d_gene: TRBD1; v_gene: TRBV13; abundance: few; len: 13; CDR3aa: CASSPKTGDGAFF; CDR3nt: TGTGCCAGCAGCCCGAAGACAGGGGATGGAGCTTTCTTT
j_gene: TRBJ2-7; d_gene: TRBD1; v_gene: TRBV28; abundance: .; len: 15; CDR3aa: CASSPGQASSYEQYF; CDR3nt: TGTGCCAGCAGCCCGGGACAGGCAAGCTCCTACGAGCAGTACTTC
j_gene: TRBJ2-5; d_gene: TRBD1; v_gene: TRBV5-1; abundance: .; len: 15; CDR3aa: CASSLTGQGGETQYF; CDR3nt: TGCGCCAGCAGCTTGACGGGACAGGGGGGAGAGACCCAGTACTTC
j_gene: TRBJ2-3; d_gene: TRBD2; v_gene: TRBV6-2/TRBV6-3; abundance: .; len: 20; CDR3aa: CASSYFIGTSGHGYTDTQYF; CDR3nt: TGTGCCAGCAGTTACTTTATCGGGACTAGCGGACACGGATACACAGATACGCAGTATTTT
j_gene: TRBJ2-3; d_gene: TRBD2; v_gene: TRBV25-1; abundance: .; len: 16; CDR3aa: CASNGISGPSTDTQYF; CDR3nt: TGTGCCAGCAATGGTATTAGCGGGCCTAGCACAGATACGCAGTATTTT
j_gene: TRBJ1-6; d_gene: TRBD1; v_gene: TRBV28; abundance: .; len: 15; CDR3aa: CASSPTDRVRSPLHF; CDR3nt: TGTGCCAGCAGTCCTACCGACAGGGTACGTTCACCCCTCCACTTT
j_gene: TRBJ2-7; d_gene: TRBD2; v_gene: TRBV2; abundance: .; len: 15; CDR3aa: CASRDDGLAGYEQYF; CDR3nt: TGTGCCAGCAGGGACGACGGGCTAGCGGGGTACGAGCAGTACTTC
j_gene: TRBJ2-7; d_gene: .; v_gene: TRBV3-1/TRBV3-2; abundance: once; len: 13; CDR3aa: CASSRQVSYEQYF; CDR3nt: TGTGCCAGCAGCCGACAGGTATCCTACGAGCAGTACTTC
j_gene: TRBJ1-2; d_gene: .; v_gene: TRBV7-2; abundance: .; len: 14; CDR3aa: CASSSLTLNYGYTF; CDR3nt: TGTGCCAGCAGCTCCCTGACACTTAACTATGGCTACACCTTC
j_gene: TRBJ2-3; d_gene: .; v_gene: TRBV7-2; abundance: .; len: 15; CDR3aa: CASSQPGQDGDTQYF; CDR3nt: TGTGCCAGCAGCCAACCGGGACAAGATGGAGATACGCAGTATTTT
j_gene: TRBJ1-2; d_gene: .; v_gene: TRBV2; abundance: .; len: 15; CDR3aa: CASSPGGARDYGYTF; CDR3nt: TGTGCCAGCAGTCCCGGGGGGGCTCGGGACTATGGCTACACCTTC
j_gene: TRBJ2-1; d_gene: TRBD2; v_gene: TRBV7-9; abundance: .; len: 16; CDR3aa: CASSYTAGGPSNEQFF; CDR3nt: TGTGCCAGCAGCTACACAGCGGGAGGGCCTTCCAATGAGCAGTTCTTC
j_gene: TRBJ2-7; d_gene: .; v_gene: TRBV5-1; abundance: many; len: 13; CDR3aa: CASSLGQGPEQYF; CDR3nt: TGCGCCAGCAGCTTGGGCCAGGGTCCAGAGCAGTACTTC
j_gene: TRBJ1-2; d_gene: .; v_gene: TRBV28; abundance: .; len: 12; CDR3aa: CASSGQGRGYTF; CDR3nt: TGTGCCAGCAGTGGTCAGGGAAGAGGCTACACCTTC
j_gene: TRBJ1-2; d_gene: TRBD1; v_gene: TRBV28; abundance: .; len: 14; CDR3aa: CASSFGQGAGGYTF; CDR3nt: TGTGCCAGCAGTTTTGGACAGGGGGCCGGTGGCTACACCTTC
j_gene: TRBJ1-3; d_gene: .; v_gene: TRBV4-2; abundance: .; len: 14; CDR3aa: CASSQPTSGNTIYF; CDR3nt: TGTGCCAGCAGCCAACCGACTTCTGGAAACACCATATATTTT
j_gene: TRBJ2-7; d_gene: TRBD1; v_gene: TRBV3-1/TRBV3-2; abundance: .; len: 16; CDR3aa: CASSQDPGTGDYEQYF; CDR3nt: TGTGCCAGCAGCCAAGATCCCGGGACAGGGGATTACGAGCAGTACTTC
j_gene: TRBJ2-2; d_gene: .; v_gene: TRBV24-1; abundance: .; len: 16; CDR3aa: CATSDPPTDHTGELFF; CDR3nt: TGTGCCACCAGTGACCCCCCGACAGACCACACCGGGGAGCTGTTTTTT
j_gene: TRBJ2-7; d_gene: TRBD1; v_gene: TRBV12-3/TRBV12-4; abundance: .; len: 9; CDR3aa: CASSSRTGF; CDR3nt: TGTGCCAGCAGTTCCCGGACAGGCTTC
j_gene: TRBJ2-5; d_gene: .; v_gene: TRBV25-1; abundance: .; len: 14; CDR3aa: CASAIGGPQETQYF; CDR3nt: TGTGCCAGTGCGATAGGAGGACCCCAAGAGACCCAGTACTTC
j_gene: TRBJ1-5; d_gene: .; v_gene: TRBV28; abundance: .; len: 17; CDR3aa: CAIRGALAGEFYQPQHF; CDR3nt: TGTGCCATACGTGGTGCCCTGGCAGGGGAGTTCTATCAGCCCCAGCATTTT
j_gene: TRBJ2-3; d_gene: TRBD2; v_gene: TRBV2; abundance: .; len: 16; CDR3aa: CASAPWTRLAGDTQYF; CDR3nt: TGTGCCAGCGCGCCCTGGACACGACTAGCTGGAGATACGCAGTATTTT
j_gene: TRBJ2-1; d_gene: TRBD2; v_gene: TRBV2; abundance: .; len: 14; CDR3aa: CASKSLAGLNEQFF; CDR3nt: TGTGCCAGCAAAAGCCTAGCGGGCCTCAATGAGCAGTTCTTC
j_gene: TRBJ2-5; d_gene: .; v_gene: TRBV5-6; abundance: .; len: 13; CDR3aa: CASSLGQARTQYF; CDR3nt: TGTGCCAGCAGCTTGGGGCAGGCAAGAACCCAGTACTTC
j_gene: TRBJ1-6; d_gene: TRBD1; v_gene: TRBV19; abundance: .; len: 15; CDR3aa: CASSARDRERSPLHF; CDR3nt: TGTGCCAGTAGTGCCCGGGACAGGGAACGTTCACCCCTCCACTTT
j_gene: TRBJ2-3; d_gene: TRBD2; v_gene: TRBV7-9; abundance: .; len: 18; CDR3aa: CASSWTSGATTDADTQYF; CDR3nt: TGTGCCAGCAGCTGGACTAGCGGGGCCACAACCGATGCAGATACGCAGTATTTT
j_gene: TRBJ2-3; d_gene: TRBD2; v_gene: TRBV7-2; abundance: few; len: 15; CDR3aa: CASSLGASGVDTQYF; CDR3nt: TGTGCCAGCAGCTTAGGAGCTAGCGGAGTAGATACGCAGTATTTT
j_gene: TRBJ2-7; d_gene: TRBD2; v_gene: TRBV5-1; abundance: .; len: 14; CDR3aa: CASSFGTSGYEQYF; CDR3nt: TGCGCCAGCAGCTTCGGGACTAGTGGCTACGAGCAGTACTTC
j_gene: TRBJ2-3; d_gene: TRBD2; v_gene: TRBV10-1; abundance: .; len: 14; CDR3aa: CASSEREVADTQYF; CDR3nt: TGCGCCAGTAGCGAGCGGGAGGTCGCTGATACGCAGTATTTT
j_gene: TRBJ1-2; d_gene: TRBD1; v_gene: TRBV7-8; abundance: .; len: 16; CDR3aa: CASTFPGQEITIGYTF; CDR3nt: TGTGCCAGCACCTTCCCGGGACAGGAGATAACTATTGGCTACACCTTC
j_gene: TRBJ2-1; d_gene: TRBD2; v_gene: TRBV7-9; abundance: .; len: 15; CDR3aa: CASSLVRLAGSEQFF; CDR3nt: TGTGCCAGCAGCTTAGTTCGTCTAGCGGGAAGTGAGCAGTTCTTC
j_gene: TRBJ1-2; d_gene: TRBD1; v_gene: TRBV5-5; abundance: .; len: 16; CDR3aa: CASSSQRTGGGRGYTF; CDR3nt: TGTGCCAGCAGCTCCCAACGGACAGGGGGCGGAAGGGGCTACACCTTC
j_gene: TRBJ2-7; d_gene: .; v_gene: TRBV5-8; abundance: .; len: 15; CDR3aa: CASSLGHSLTYEQYF; CDR3nt: TGTGCCAGCAGCTTGGGACACTCTCTAACCTACGAGCAGTACTTC
j_gene: TRBJ2-1; d_gene: TRBD2; v_gene: TRBV3-1/TRBV3-2; abundance: .; len: 14; CDR3aa: CASSQDGTSGEQFF; CDR3nt: TGTGCCAGCAGCCAAGACGGGACTAGCGGAGAGCAGTTCTTC
j_gene: TRBJ1-5; d_gene: .; v_gene: TRBV2; abundance: .; len: 14; CDR3aa: CASRLDSSNQPQHF; CDR3nt: TGTGCCAGCAGGCTGGACAGTAGCAATCAGCCCCAGCATTTT
j_gene: TRBJ1-2; d_gene: .; v_gene: TRBV29-1; abundance: once; len: 11; CDR3aa: CSAGGGYGYTF; CDR3nt: TGCAGCGCCGGGGGTGGCTATGGCTACACCTTC
j_gene: TRBJ1-4; d_gene: TRBD1; v_gene: TRBV7-8; abundance: .; len: 15; CDR3aa: CASSLAGTGKGKLFF; CDR3nt: TGTGCCAGCAGCTTAGCCGGGACAGGGAAAGGAAAACTGTTTTTT
j_gene: TRBJ2-7; d_gene: TRBD2; v_gene: TRBV19; abundance: .; len: 15; CDR3aa: CASSIDLAGAYEQYF; CDR3nt: TGTGCCAGTAGTATAGACCTAGCGGGAGCCTACGAGCAGTACTTC
j_gene: TRBJ2-1; d_gene: TRBD1; v_gene: TRBV19; abundance: .; len: 15; CDR3aa: CASSHSGTVRMGQFF; CDR3nt: TGTGCCAGTAGTCATTCCGGGACAGTGAGAATGGGGCAGTTCTTC
j_gene: TRBJ1-2; d_gene: .; v_gene: TRBV28; abundance: once; len: 15; CDR3aa: CASSTQPDAGGGYTF; CDR3nt: TGTGCCAGCTCCACACAACCCGACGCGGGGGGCGGCTACACCTTC
j_gene: TRBJ2-5; d_gene: .; v_gene: TRBV6-1; abundance: .; len: 16; CDR3aa: CASSEGPGRYQETQYF; CDR3nt: TGTGCCAGCAGTGAAGGTCCAGGGCGGTACCAAGAGACCCAGTACTTC
j_gene: TRBJ1-1; d_gene: .; v_gene: TRBV28; abundance: .; len: 13; CDR3aa: CASLGGPGTEAFF; CDR3nt: TGTGCCAGCTTGGGAGGACCGGGCACTGAAGCTTTCTTT